This T cell receptor (beta chain) was identified during a study of T-cell memory formation after mild COVID-19. Study information: The two donors had largely donor-specific TCR clusters.

TCRdb reanalysed the 5' RACE reads using MiXCR and keeps one entry per CDR3 protein. The table lists around 340,000 distinct CDR3 sequences, roughly 15% of them singletons. Trimming pared 1 base from V and 7 bases from J, leaving 8 bases between. Per the germline V gene, CDR1 is SGHTA and CDR2 is FQGNSA. This CDR3 is built from 13 residues. This receptor was taken from a man between 18 and 29 years old who had mild COVID-19 (a few samples of this study predate the infection). Cell type and time point are not known. The chain links TRBV7-2 to TRBJ2-1; D not resolved. The specimen sequenced was PBMCs or a T cell subset sorted from them (not recorded which). The CDR3, as DNA: TGTGCCAGCAGCTTAGGTACCGAAAATGAGCAGTTCTTC. Encoded protein: CASSLGTENEQFF.